These 5 T cell receptor beta chains were sequenced from one sample in a study of beta chain features in type 1 diabetes. These TCRs are of unknown antigen specificity. Expressed TCRB transcripts were sequenced, since all the RNA that had been isolated was reverse transcribed. Data came from immunoSEQ multiplex PCR; TCRdb stores just in-frame clones and leaves some out. The sample carries some 280,000 clones, around an eighth recorded once. Study findings and constraints: Shortening of TCRB CDR3s, moderate but significant, appeared in all four CD4+ subsets of Type 1 diabetes patients.

Sequencing was done on a sample of naive CD4+ T cells from blood. Receptors originate from a man aged 30 to 45 with type 1 diabetes.

This clone appeared a few times. The J gene is TRBJ2-1, the V gene TRBV9, with D possibly being TRBD2 (6 bases). The CDR3 length is 16 residues. Trimming shortened V by 0 bases and J by 0 bases, and 10 bases separated the two germline ends. Germline lookup yields CDR1 SGDLS and CDR2 YYNGEE. The CDR3 nucleotides are TGTGCCAGCAGCGTAGAACCCGGGAGCTCCTACAATGAGCAGTTCTTC. Amino acids: CASSVEPGSSYNEQFF. The full variable domain, with the rest looked up from reference TRBV9 and TRBJ2-1, is DSGVTQTPKHLITATGQRVTLRCSPRSGDLSVYWYQQSLDQGLQFLIQYYNGEERAKGNILERFSAQQFPDLHSELNLSSLELGDSALYFCASSVEPGSSYNEQFFGPGTRLTVL.

This clone was seen more than once but under ten times. The genes are TRBV7-8 and TRBJ2-5; D is perhaps TRBD1 (6 bases). The V gene lost 2 bases and the J gene lost 5 bases, with 21 bases spanning the gap. The CDR3 runs 17 residues. CDR1 and CDR2 from the germline V gene are SGHVS and FQNEAQ. The DNA of the CDR3 is TGTGCCAGCAGCTTATCATTAGGGGGACGGCAACGGGAGACCCAGTACTTC. Translation gives CASSLSLGGRQRETQYF.

This rearrangement joins TRBV2 to TRBJ2-5; 11 nucleotides agree with TRBD2. Germline loops: CDR1 SNHLY, CDR2 FYNNEI. V shed 6 bases, J shed 2 bases, and the junction held 8 bases outside the gene matches. This CDR3 is 16 amino acids long. For the CDR3, the DNA is TGTGCCAGCAGCGCGCCGGGACTAGCGGATCAAGAGACCCAGTACTTC. Its protein is CASSAPGLADQETQYF.

V and J are TRBV7-3 and TRBJ2-2; 11 bases are a match to TRBD1. The CDR3 is made up of 15 amino acids. With 7 bases clipped from V and 0 bases from J, the junction kept 1 base outside the gene matches. Germline loops: CDR1 SGHTA, CDR2 FQGTGA. CDR3 in amino acids: CASTGQGANTGELFF. CDR3 coding DNA: TGTGCCAGCACGGGACAGGGGGCGAACACCGGGGAGCTGTTTTTT. The variable domain in full, with the rest retrieved from reference TRBV7-3 and TRBJ2-2, is GAGVSQTPSNKVTEKGKYVELRCDPISGHTALYWYRQSLGQGPEFLIYFQGTGAADDSGLPNDRFFAVRPEGSVSTLKIQRTERGDSAVYLCASTGQGANTGELFFGEGSRLTVL.

V and J are TRBV7-9 and TRBJ2-7; 9 nucleotides align to TRBD1. Germline trimming cut 3 bases from V and 4 bases from J; bases unmatched to any gene: 16. Germline V gene sequence: CDR1 SEHNR, CDR2 FQNEAQ (reference sequence). The CDR3 extends over 18 amino acids. The CDR3: CASSFNFDPRDRAYEQYF. In DNA, the CDR3 is TGTGCCAGCAGCTTCAACTTCGACCCCCGGGACAGGGCTTACGAGCAGTACTTC. The full variable domain, its missing parts supplied by reference TRBV7-9 and TRBJ2-7, is DTGVSQNPRHKITKRGQNVTFRCDPISEHNRLYWYRQTLGQGPEFLTYFQNEAQLEKSRLLSDRFSAERPKGSFSTLEIQRTEQGDSAMYLCASSFNFDPRDRAYEQYFGPGTRLTVT.